This record looks at one TCR beta chain sequence and its context. Profiled with immunoSEQ multiplex PCR; TCRdb holds only in-frame clones, not every one. The sample lists more than 85,000 clones, roughly 80% seen once, with 13% in the top ten. The sample belongs to a study of control samples from healthy donors and cancer patients. In germline, CDR1 is MGHDK, CDR2 SYGVNS. This CDR3 comprises 16 residues. Trimming cost V 3 bases and J 5 bases, with 19 bases left between them. The sample was blood. This rearrangement joins TRBV25-1 to TRBJ1-2; a possible D gene is TRBD1 (5 bases). The TCR originated in a woman aged 45 to 65 in good health. The chain's CDR3 is CASSDEGFHRGYGYTF. The CDR3, as DNA: TGTGCCAGCAGTGACGAGGGGTTCCATCGAGGATATGGCTACACCTTC.